The source of this TCR beta chain is a study of blood T cell repertoires in COVID-19. Source study methods: Amplification with reference gene primers provided the estimates of nucleated cell counts. Clones were sequenced by immunoSEQ multiplex PCR, and TCRdb holds only the in-frame ones, with some missing. The V and J calls and clone size come from that table; D and trimming were worked out from the DNA. The profile covers hundreds of thousands of clones, with around four fifths appearing a single time and around 3.7% taken by the ten largest. J gave up 6 bases and V 6 bases, and 8 bases lay outside the gene matches. Germline lookup yields CDR1 KGHSH and CDR2 LQKENI. The CDR3 runs 13 residues.

This rearrangement joins TRBV18 to TRBJ2-7; the match to TRBD1 covers 7 bases. The TCR comes from a woman aged 50 to 60 with active or convalescent COVID-19. Material: peripheral blood. DNA for the CDR3: TGTGCCAGCTCGCAACAGGGGATTGGCGAGCAGTACTTC. Protein sequence: CASSQQGIGEQYF.